This TCR beta chain was retrieved from a study of cytomegalovirus exposure and HLA in healthy donors. There are 14 residues in the CDR3. Trimming took 4 bases from V and 4 from J, leaving 11 bases between them. The germline gives CDR1 MRHNA, CDR2 SNTAGT. The table lists this clone with a count of one. Researchers ran the PCR with 60 Vbeta and 13 Jbeta primers. Generated by immunoSEQ multiplex PCR, the TCRdb table keeps only in-frame clones and is missing some. The sample contains roughly 160,000 clones, almost 85% of which appear only once. The chain links TRBV6-4 to TRBJ2-1, with D possibly TRBD2 on 7 matching bases. The TCR sequence derives from a man aged 30 to 39 in good health and CMV-seronegative. The sequenced material came from PBMCs. The CDR3 DNA sequence: TGTGCCAGCAGTGGGGAGGGACAATACAATGAGCAGTTCTTC. This encodes CASSGEGQYNEQFF.